The rows below give T cell receptor beta chains drawn from one sample of a study of breast tumors, draining lymph nodes, adjacent tissues. TCRdb reanalysed the multiplex PCR reads using MiXCR and keeps one entry per CDR3 protein. The profile shows about 230,000 distinct CDR3 sequences, roughly 30% of them singletons. The sample taken for sequencing was axillary lymph node tissue. These receptors originate from a female donor with breast cancer. Some clones in this sample may be carry-over from other donors' samples. CDR3s include the opening cysteine and the closing phenylalanine or tryptophan. D genes are given only for firm matches. Only some rows state a clone size, as once, few, many or a class for expanded clones.

d_gene | j_gene | v_gene | abundance | CDR3nt | CDR3aa
TRBD1 | TRBJ2-2 | TRBV15 | many | TGTGCCACCAGCAGAGATACGGGACAGATAACCGGGGAGCTGTTTTTT | CATSRDTGQITGELFF
- | TRBJ1-2 | TRBV11-1 | many | TGTGCCAGCAGCTTAGGGGTTGACTATGGCTACACCTTC | CASSLGVDYGYTF
TRBD2 | TRBJ2-1 | TRBV7-9 | many | TGTGCCAGCAGCCAAGGAGTCGGTCGGGAGGGCCGTAATGAGCAGTTCTTC | CASSQGVGREGRNEQFF
TRBD1 | TRBJ2-5 | TRBV20-1 | many | TGCAGTGCTAGAAGGGGACAGGGTGGGGAGACCCAGTACTTC | CSARRGQGGETQYF
TRBD1 | TRBJ1-5 | TRBV6-1 | - | TGTGCCAGCAGTGGGCGAGGGGGCTATAGCAATCAGCCCCAGCATTTT | CASSGRGGYSNQPQHF
- | TRBJ2-1 | TRBV28 | - | TGTGCCAGCATTCCGCGGAGGCAGGGGAGATACAATGAGCAGTTCTTC | CASIPRRQGRYNEQFF
- | TRBJ2-3 | TRBV7-2 | many | TGTGCCAGCAGCTTAGCCCGGACGCGCACAGATACGCAGTATTTT | CASSLARTRTDTQYF
TRBD2 | TRBJ2-1 | TRBV6-6 | many | TGTGCCAGCATCAATCAACCGGGACTAGCGTTTCAGTTCTTC | CASINQPGLAFQFF
- | TRBJ2-4 | TRBV20-1 | many | TGCAGTGCTAGGGGCAGTAACGAAAACATTCAGTACTTC | CSARGSNENIQYF
- | TRBJ1-1 | TRBV9 | few | TGTGCCAGCAGCGTAGGCGGGGGTACGTTCGGCACTGAAGCTTTCTTT | CASSVGGGTFGTEAFF
TRBD1 | TRBJ2-6 | TRBV6-2/TRBV6-3 | once | TGTGCCAGCAACCCACTTGGCTCAGGGACAGGGGCTTCTGGGGCCAACGTCCTGACTTTC | CASNPLGSGTGASGANVLTF
TRBD2 | TRBJ2-1 | TRBV5-1 | many | TGCGCCAGCAGCTTGGTTTCCGCGGGAGCGGTGTACAATGAGCAGTTCTTC | CASSLVSAGAVYNEQFF
TRBD2 | TRBJ2-7 | TRBV5-1 | many | TGCGCCAGCAGAGGGAGCGGGAGTCTCAACGAGCAGTACTTC | CASRGSGSLNEQYF
TRBD2 | TRBJ2-7 | TRBV6-4 | many | TGTACCACCGAGCGGGGCGAGCAGTACTTC | CTTERGEQYF
TRBD2 | TRBJ2-3 | TRBV24-1 | - | TGTGCCATCAGCGAGGCGGGAGAGGGAGATACGCAGTATTTT | CAISEAGEGDTQYF
- | TRBJ2-7 | TRBV24-1 | many | TGTGCCACCAGTGACACCCAAAGGGGACCCCAGGGCGAGCAGTACTTC | CATSDTQRGPQGEQYF
TRBD1 | TRBJ2-4 | TRBV7-9 | many | TGTGCCAGCAGCTCGGGACAGGGAGATTCCAAAAACATTCAGTACTTC | CASSSGQGDSKNIQYF
- | TRBJ2-7 | TRBV7-2 | many | TGTGCCAGCAGCCCCCCCGGAGCGTACGAGCAGTACTTC | CASSPPGAYEQYF
- | TRBJ2-5 | TRBV20-1 | - | TGCAACGCTGGAACTCCCCGCGGGACACAAGAGACCCAGTACTTC | CNAGTPRGTQETQYF
TRBD2 | TRBJ2-7 | TRBV6-2/TRBV6-3 | many | TGTGCCAGCCTCAAGGGCGGGAGGCTGACCTACGAGCAGTACTTC | CASLKGGRLTYEQYF
- | TRBJ2-1 | TRBV19 | many | TGTGCCAGTAGTATTTTAGAGCGGGATGAGCAGTTCTTC | CASSILERDEQFF
- | TRBJ2-7 | TRBV6-2/TRBV6-3 | many | TGTGCCAGCAGCCCAATTAGGGGAAACGAGCAGTACTTC | CASSPIRGNEQYF
TRBD2 | TRBJ2-3 | TRBV15 | many | TGTGCCACCAGCAGAGTTCGAACTAGCGGGACTAGCACAGATACGCAGTATTTT | CATSRVRTSGTSTDTQYF